The 19 T cell receptor beta chains given below trace back to one sample, sequenced in a study of OX40 agonist ivuxolimab in advanced cancers. Some clones are missing from TCRdb's copy, which holds only in-frame ones; the method was immunoSEQ multiplex PCR. The data show under 80,000 clones, around 86% seen once. Sequenced material: CD4+ or CD8+ T cells sorted from blood, taken in a trial of the OX40 agonist ivuxolimab. All receptors derive from an adult with an advanced solid tumor such as melanoma, head and neck, liver or kidney cancer.

The genes are TRBV11-2 and TRBJ1-2; D not certain. Looked up from germline, CDR1 is SGHAT and CDR2 is FQNNGV. The CDR3 length is 15 residues. V was trimmed by 5 bases and J by 9 bases, leaving 22 bases between them. The CDR3 DNA sequence: TGTGCCAGCAGCCTCCGGACGGAGATGTATGGCCGCTACACCTTC. As protein: CASSLRTEMYGRYTF.

The rearrangement joins TRBV10-3 to TRBJ1-6, with 8 bases identical to TRBD1. V lost 1 base and J lost 9; bases outside the gene matches: 11. Germline CDR1 and CDR2: ENHRY and SYGVKD. This CDR3 is 17 amino acids long. DNA for the CDR3: TGTGCCATCAGTGAGTTCATGGGTGGACAGGGAGGTTCACCCCTCCACTTT. Protein product: CAISEFMGGQGGSPLHF.

In DNA, the CDR3 is TGCGCCAGCAGCCAAGTTGGAGCAGGGGCTAACTATGGCTACACCTTC. Translated: CASSQVGAGANYGYTF. The chain is built from TRBV4-3 and TRBJ1-2, with D possibly matching TRBD1 (6 bases). V shed 1 base and J shed 0 bases, with 12 bases lying between them. The germline CDR1 and CDR2 sequences are LGHNA and YSLEER. The CDR3 spans 16 residues.

V gene TRBV7-9 combines with J gene TRBJ2-5; 8 bases map to TRBD2. The CDR3 spans 17 residues. V was pared by 3 bases and J by 4 bases, with 13 bases of the junction left unmatched. Germline V gives CDR1 SEHNR, CDR2 FQNEAQ (reference sequence). This CDR3 is CASSLSRRGAHPETQYF. The CDR3 DNA sequence: TGTGCCAGCAGCTTGTCCCGGCGGGGGGCCCACCCAGAGACCCAGTACTTC.

The rearrangement uses TRBV7-9 and TRBJ1-2; D may be TRBD1 (5 bases). The length of the CDR3 is 15 residues. Trimming removed 5 bases from V and 5 bases from J, with 18 bases in between. Germline V gene lookup returns CDR1 SEHNR and CDR2 FQNEAQ (reference sequence). CDR3 sequence reads: CASSLQGGAGYGYTF. The CDR3 region has the DNA TGTGCCAGCAGCCTCCAGGGAGGGGCGGGGTATGGCTACACCTTC.

This chain links TRBV10-3 with TRBJ1-4, with D perhaps matching TRBD1 (6 bases). Trimming removed 3 bases from V and 10 bases from J, with 9 bases in between. CDR3 size: 12 residues. Germline CDR1 reads ENHRY; CDR2 reads SYGVKD. CDR3 sequence: CAISEGGGKLFF. CDR3 DNA sequence: TGTGCCATCAGTGAAGGGGGGGGAAAACTGTTTTTT.

V is TRBV5-4 and J is TRBJ2-7, with D possibly being TRBD1 (6 bases). This CDR3 region has 13 residues. V shed 4 bases and J shed 5 bases, with 13 bases lying between them. Germline V gene data show CDR1 as SGHNT and CDR2 as YYREEE (reference sequence). CDR3 coding DNA: TGTGCCAGCAGCCAAACAGGGTCGGACGAGCAGTACTTC. As protein: CASSQTGSDEQYF.

The V and J genes are TRBV18 and TRBJ1-1; a possible D gene is TRBD1 (6 bases). Germline V lookup: CDR1 KGHSH, CDR2 LQKENI. CDR3 length: 15 amino acids. Trimming cost V 1 base and J 3 bases, with 12 bases left between them. CDR3 bases: TGTGCCAGCTCACCACGGGGGGGGCTTGACACTGAAGCTTTCTTT. Protein product: CASSPRGGLDTEAFF.

The V gene is TRBV4-1, the J gene TRBJ2-7; perhaps TRBD2 as D (5 bases). CDR1 and CDR2 from the germline V gene are MGHRA and YSYEKL. CDR3 size: 13 residues. Trimming stripped 3 bases from V and 6 bases from J, with 12 bases between. The CDR3 DNA follows: TGCGCCAGCAGCCACCGGACTGGTCCCGAGCAGTACTTC. Translating it yields CASSHRTGPEQYF.

Only a few counts were recorded for this clone. The chain couples TRBV2 to TRBJ1-5; 8 bases align to TRBD1. The ends lost 6 bases at V and 6 bases at J; junction bases unmatched: 10. The CDR3 loop spans 15 amino acids. Per the germline V gene, CDR1 is SNHLY and CDR2 is FYNNEI. CDR3 nucleotide sequence: TGTGCCAGCAGGGAGGACAGGGCGGCTGGTCAGCCCCAGCATTTT. Its protein product is CASREDRAAGQPQHF. Filled out from reference TRBV2 and TRBJ1-5, the complete variable domain reads EPEVTQTPSHQVTQMGQEVILRCVPISNHLYFYWYRQILGQKVEFLVSFYNNEISEKSEIFDDQFSVERPDGSNFTLKIRSTKLEDSAMYFCASREDRAAGQPQHFGDGTRLSIL.

The gene calls are TRBV5-8 and TRBJ2-7; TRBD2 is a possible D gene (6 bases). The CDR3 length is 13 residues. V was clipped by 3 bases and J by 7 bases, with 14 bases between them. Per germline, CDR1 SGHTS and CDR2 YDEGEE. The CDR3 nucleotides are TGTGCCAGCAGCTGGGCATTTCGGGGGGAGCAGTACTTC. This sequence encodes CASSWAFRGEQYF.

This clone was recorded once. The V call is TRBV7-9, the J call TRBJ1-1; D call uncertain. Trimming removed 5 bases from V and 4 bases from J, with 11 bases in between. There are 13 residues in the CDR3. Germline V gene data show CDR1 as SEHNR and CDR2 as FQNEAQ (reference sequence). The CDR3 loop reads CASSPGGTTEAFF. The CDR3 coding sequence is TGTGCCAGCAGCCCGGGAGGAACCACTGAAGCTTTCTTT.

The chain couples TRBV4-2 to TRBJ2-1; the D gene is possibly TRBD2 (5 bases). Germline loops: CDR1 LGHNA, CDR2 YNFKEQ. The germline V and J ends were trimmed by 1 base and 0 bases, with 10 bases remaining between them. The CDR3 covers 16 residues. The CDR3 region is CASSQGPGSSYNEQFF. The CDR3 coding sequence is TGTGCCAGCAGCCAAGGTCCGGGGAGCTCCTACAATGAGCAGTTCTTC.

Only one count was recorded for this clone. The chain is built from TRBV28 and TRBJ1-1; TRBD1 might be the D (6 bases). Trimming took off 5 bases at V and 6 bases at J, with 16 bases between the two ends. From germline, CDR1 is MDHEN and CDR2 SYDVKM. This CDR3 is built from 14 residues. CDR3 sequence reads: CASSGGRLAPEAFF. CDR3 sequence (DNA): TGTGCCAGCAGTGGGGGGCGGCTAGCCCCTGAAGCTTTCTTT. Full variable domain (missing parts from reference TRBV28 and TRBJ1-1): DVKVTQSSRYLVKRTGEKVFLECVQDMDHENMFWYRQDPGLGLRLIYFSYDVKMKEKGDIPEGYSVSREKKERFSLILESASTNQTSMYLCASSGGRLAPEAFFGQGTRLTVV.

The chain recombines TRBV2 with TRBJ2-7, with 12 bases aligning to TRBD2. The trim removed 7 bases at V and 5 bases at J, leaving 9 bases unmatched. The CDR3 runs to 15 residues. Germline V gene sequence: CDR1 SNHLY, CDR2 FYNNEI. The DNA of the CDR3 is TGTGCCAGCAACATCAGACTAGCGGGAGTGCACGAGCAGTACTTC. Translated, it gives CASNIRLAGVHEQYF. Full variable domain (outside the CDR3, taken from reference TRBV2 and TRBJ2-7): EPEVTQTPSHQVTQMGQEVILRCVPISNHLYFYWYRQILGQKVEFLVSFYNNEISEKSEIFDDQFSVERPDGSNFTLKIRSTKLEDSAMYFCASNIRLAGVHEQYFGPGTRLTVT.

This clone was detected only a few times. The chain combines TRBV5-1 with TRBJ2-1, with TRBD1 matching 12 bases. Trimming at V came to 4 bases and at J to 7 bases, leaving 6 bases not matched to a gene. The CDR3 is 15 amino acids. Germline loops: CDR1 SGHRS, CDR2 YFSETQ. The CDR3 region is CASSVGTGGKNEQFF. The DNA for the CDR3 is TGCGCCAGCAGCGTAGGGACAGGGGGCAAGAATGAGCAGTTCTTC.

J is TRBJ1-4 and V is TRBV28; D not resolved. The CDR3 runs to 14 residues. V lost 2 bases, J lost 5 bases, and 9 bases lay in between. The germline V gene has CDR1 MDHEN and CDR2 SYDVKM. The CDR3 is CASSLEGGNEKLFF. The DNA of the CDR3 is TGTGCCAGCAGTTTAGAGGGTGGCAATGAAAAACTGTTTTTT. Using reference TRBV28 and TRBJ1-4 for the parts outside the CDR3, the full variable domain is DVKVTQSSRYLVKRTGEKVFLECVQDMDHENMFWYRQDPGLGLRLIYFSYDVKMKEKGDIPEGYSVSREKKERFSLILESASTNQTSMYLCASSLEGGNEKLFFGSGTQLSVL.

Only a few counts were recorded for this clone. This chain links TRBV16 with TRBJ2-1, with TRBD2 as a possible D gene (5 bases). The CDR3 totals 11 residues. V lost 5 bases, J lost 7 bases, and 6 bases lay in between. Germline V CDR1 and CDR2: KGHSY, FQNENV. CDR3 amino acids: CASSTRNEQFF. DNA of the CDR3: TGTGCCAGCAGCACTAGGAATGAGCAGTTCTTC.

This chain joins TRBV5-1 and TRBJ2-3; TRBD1 aligns across 8 bases. Germline V gene sequence: CDR1 SGHRS, CDR2 YFSETQ. This CDR3 has 17 residues. The ends lost 3 bases at V and 2 bases at J; junction bases unmatched: 11. For the CDR3, the DNA is TGCGCCAGCAGCTCTTCCTGGACAGGGCGCTTCACAGATACGCAGTATTTT. Protein: CASSSSWTGRFTDTQYF.